This TCR beta chain was retrieved from a study of blood T cell repertoires in COVID-19. Study summary: Samples of COVID-19 (acute and convalescent) were obtained from the United States, Italy and Spain.

Using immunoSEQ multiplex PCR, the repertoire was profiled, and TCRdb retains in-frame clones only, with some absent. Of around 150,000 clones detected, roughly four fifths appear once; the ten largest clones hold approximately 10%. Trimming stripped 0 bases from V and 3 bases from J, with 16 bases between. Germline CDR1 reads ENHRY; CDR2 reads SYGVKD. The CDR3 contains 17 residues. Cohort assignment relied on participant-reported clinical history. Donors of Cohort 3 who recovered were those that had two negative PCRs, clearance, or symptom resolution. This clone was seen more than once but under ten times.

The sample was PBMCs or T cells enriched from blood (not recorded which). The chain uses TRBV10-3 and TRBJ2-3, with D perhaps matching TRBD2 (5 bases). The origin of this receptor is a man between 50 and 59 years old who had recovered from COVID-19. CDR3 protein: CAISESSSRGLTDTQYF. The CDR3 coding sequence is TGTGCCATCAGTGAGTCCTCCTCTAGAGGGCTAACAGATACGCAGTATTTT.